One sample yielded the 22 T cell receptor beta chains listed below, sequenced in a study of cytomegalovirus exposure and HLA in healthy donors (TCRdb year 2017). Preparation of the library involved the immunoSEQ multiplex PCR assay. This is the immuneACCESS table as TCRdb keeps it, with only in-frame sequences that have V and J called. A part of the clones is gone; compared with another copy, unresolved V genes explain less than half, and the rest is unexplained. The sample contains some 48,000 clones, roughly 85% of them found a single time. Under 8.5% of the sample is taken by the ten largest. The sequenced sample was PBMCs. The receptors derive from a woman in her thirties in good health and CMV-seronegative.

The CDR3 sequence is CASSPGTGLSGELFF. The CDR3 DNA sequence: TGCGCCAGCAGCCCCGGGACAGGGCTGTCCGGGGAGCTGTTTTTT. V usage is TRBV5-1 and J usage is TRBJ2-2; 9 bases line up with TRBD1. V was clipped by 4 bases and J by 6 bases; unmatched bases: 7. The CDR3 runs 15 residues. Germline V gene sequence: CDR1 SGHRS, CDR2 YFSETQ.

The V call is TRBV6-6, the J call TRBJ1-3; the D is unclear. Germline CDR1 and CDR2: MNHNY and SVGAGI (reference sequence). This CDR3 is built from 13 residues. Trimming removed 4 bases at V and 2 bases at J, with 6 bases between. CDR3 sequence reads: CASSLTAGNTIYF. CDR3 coding DNA: TGTGCCAGCAGTTTAACAGCTGGAAACACCATATATTTT.

The chain joins TRBV6-1 to TRBJ2-5; D gene uncertain. Trimming removed 6 bases at V and 2 bases at J, with 10 bases between. Germline loops: CDR1 MNHNS, CDR2 SASEGT. This CDR3 is 13 amino acids long. The CDR3 here is CASSIAVQETQYF. The CDR3 DNA reads TGTGCCAGCAGCATAGCAGTTCAAGAGACCCAGTACTTC.

This CDR3 is CSVRTGRVNTEAFF. The CDR3 DNA is TGCAGCGTCCGGACAGGGAGGGTGAACACTGAAGCTTTCTTT. The chain has TRBV29-1 and TRBJ1-1; TRBD1 matches 8 bases. The CDR3 runs to 14 residues. The trim removed 6 bases at V and 0 bases at J, leaving 6 bases unmatched. CDR1 and CDR2 (germline): SQVTM, ANQGSEA.

The chain links TRBV29-1 to TRBJ1-5; a possible D gene is TRBD1 (5 bases). Germline CDR1 and CDR2: SQVTM and ANQGSEA. This CDR3 region has 13 residues. The germline V and J ends were trimmed by 6 bases and 1 base, with 10 bases remaining between them. The CDR3 DNA reads TGCAGCGTGCGAACAGGCAGCAATCAGCCCCAGCATTTT. It is translated as CSVRTGSNQPQHF.

The chain links TRBV6-6 to TRBJ1-5; 7 nucleotides match TRBD1. The CDR3 consists of 15 residues. Germline loops: CDR1 MNHNY, CDR2 SVGAGI (reference sequence). The ends lost 0 bases at V and 3 bases at J; junction bases unmatched: 2. The CDR3 sequence is CASSYSGTANQPQHF. The CDR3 DNA follows: TGTGCCAGCAGTTACTCCGGGACAGCCAATCAGCCCCAGCATTTT.

V usage is TRBV7-9 and J usage is TRBJ2-2; D gene unclear. V was trimmed by 5 bases and J by 0 bases, leaving 4 bases between them. Germline V gene sequence: CDR1 SEHNR, CDR2 FQNEAQ (reference sequence). The CDR3 extends over 13 amino acids. The DNA for the CDR3 is TGTGCCAGCAGCCGGTCGAACACCGGGGAGCTGTTTTTT. Its translation is CASSRSNTGELFF. Using reference TRBV7-9 and TRBJ2-2 for the parts outside the CDR3, the full variable domain is DTGVSQNPRHKITKRGQNVTFRCDPISEHNRLYWYRQTLGQGPEFLTYFQNEAQLEKSRLLSDRFSAERPKGSFSTLEIQRTEQGDSAMYLCASSRSNTGELFFGEGSRLTVL.

This rearrangement joins TRBV18 to TRBJ1-2; 7 nucleotides agree with TRBD1. V dropped 4 bases and J dropped 6; count of bases not matched to a gene: 5. The CDR3 totals 13 residues. The germline CDR1 and CDR2 sequences are KGHSH and LQKENI. CDR3 in amino acids: CASSQIGGDGYTF. The CDR3 DNA reads TGTGCCAGCTCACAGATAGGGGGCGATGGCTACACCTTC.

This clone was recorded only once. This chain uses TRBV18 with TRBJ2-7, with TRBD2 matching over 9 bases. The J segment lost 3 bases and the V segment lost 5 bases, leaving 8 bases of the junction unmatched. In germline, CDR1 is KGHSH, CDR2 LQKENI. The CDR3 totals 15 residues. Here the CDR3 DNA reads TGTGCCAGCTCAACGAGACTAGCGGTCTACTACGAGCAGTACTTC. The encoded protein is CASSTRLAVYYEQYF.

The chain carries TRBV28 and TRBJ1-3; 8 nucleotides match TRBD1. This CDR3 has 14 amino acids. The V segment lost 7 bases and the J segment 6 bases; nucleotides outside the gene matches: 8. In germline, CDR1 is MDHEN, CDR2 SYDVKM. The CDR3, as DNA: TGTGCCAGCACTCTAGACAGGGGATTAAACACCATATATTTT. This gives the protein CASTLDRGLNTIYF.

The chain is built from TRBV28 and TRBJ2-5, with 7 bases fitting TRBD2. There are 15 residues in the CDR3. Germline lookup yields CDR1 MDHEN and CDR2 SYDVKM. The V gene end was trimmed by 6 bases and the J gene end by 1 base; junction bases not matched to a gene: 8. CDR3 nucleotide sequence: TGTGCCAGCAGGACCGGTAGCGGGTCCCAAGAGACCCAGTACTTC. It yields the protein CASRTGSGSQETQYF.

This chain uses TRBV14 with TRBJ2-7; no reliable D call. The CDR3 covers 13 residues. Looked up from germline, CDR1 is SGHDN and CDR2 is FVKESK. V lost 4 bases, J lost 6 bases, and 13 bases lay in between. The CDR3 DNA reads as TGTGCCAGCAGCCTAAAGCCCGCCTTCGAGCAGTACTTC. This translates into CASSLKPAFEQYF.

This chain connects TRBV9 to TRBJ1-1; D is uncertain. The germline V gene encodes CDR1 SGDLS and CDR2 YYNGEE. Trimming cost V 3 bases and J 4 bases, with 13 bases left between them. The CDR3 has 14 residues. CDR3 bases: TGTGCCAGCAGCGATGATTCGGGTTTCACTGAAGCTTTCTTT. Its translation is CASSDDSGFTEAFF.

The chain links TRBV27 to TRBJ1-2, with a tentative D call TRBD1 (6 bases). Germline values: CDR1 MNHEY, CDR2 SMNVEV (reference sequence). The CDR3 covers 14 residues. The ends were cut back, 8 bases at V and 2 bases at J, with 15 bases in the middle. CDR3 sequence (DNA): TGTGCCAGCTCAGGGGTTGGGGGCAACTATGGCTACACCTTC. It encodes CASSGVGGNYGYTF.

The gene calls are TRBV7-9 and TRBJ2-1; 8 bases are a match to TRBD1. Germline lookup yields CDR1 SEHNR and CDR2 FQNEAQ (reference sequence). J gave up 2 bases and V 6 bases, and 9 bases lay outside the gene matches. The CDR3 has 16 residues. Here the CDR3 reads CASSLYRGATYNEQFF. As DNA, the CDR3 is TGTGCCAGCAGTCTATACAGGGGGGCAACCTACAATGAGCAGTTCTTC.

The CDR3 region has the DNA TGCGCCAGCACGTACATGCCGGGAACGTACCAAGAGACCCAGTACTTC. Its protein is CASTYMPGTYQETQYF. This sequence joins TRBV5-1 and TRBJ2-5; D is possibly TRBD2 (5 bases). Trimming cost V 6 bases and J 0 bases, with 18 bases left between them. CDR1 and CDR2 (germline): SGHRS, YFSETQ. This CDR3 comprises 16 residues.

The table lists this clone with a few counts. The chain links TRBV27 to TRBJ2-1, with D possibly TRBD1 on 6 matching bases. Trimming removed 4 bases from V and 8 bases from J, with 18 bases in between. CDR3 length: 15 amino acids. CDR1 and CDR2 (germline): MNHEY, SMNVEV (reference sequence). The CDR3 DNA is TGTGCCAGCAGTTCACAGGGCCAGGGGTGGCATGAGCAGTTCTTC. It translates to CASSSQGQGWHEQFF.

The V gene is TRBV2, the J gene TRBJ1-1, with TRBD1 matching 7 bases. The V gene's germline CDR1 is SNHLY and CDR2 FYNNEI. The CDR3 runs 17 residues. The junction had 19 bases not matched to a gene; V was cut back by 5 bases and J by 7 bases. The CDR3 region has the DNA TGTGCCAGCAGTACGACAGGGCAGGAGACGGGCTCCGGTGAAGCTTTCTTT. Residues: CASSTTGQETGSGEAFF.

This chain uses TRBV6-5 with TRBJ2-7; the D is unclear. The germline V and J ends were trimmed by 8 bases and 0 bases, with 14 bases remaining between them. This CDR3 has 14 amino acids. The germline gives CDR1 MNHEY, CDR2 SVGAGI. The CDR3: CASQRSRSSYEQYF. CDR3 nucleotides: TGTGCCAGCCAGCGCAGTCGGAGCTCCTACGAGCAGTACTTC.

The rearrangement uses TRBV27 and TRBJ2-7; 7 bases match TRBD2. Germline V CDR1 and CDR2: MNHEY, SMNVEV (reference sequence). J gave up 3 bases and V 5 bases, and 10 bases lay outside the gene matches. This CDR3 is built from 15 residues. CDR3: CASSTLADINYEQYF. CDR3 DNA: TGTGCCAGCAGTACTCTAGCGGATATTAACTACGAGCAGTACTTC.

This clone showed up just once. The chain links TRBV30 to TRBJ2-5, with D maybe TRBD2 (5 bases). The germline V gene encodes CDR1 GTSNPN and CDR2 SVGIG (reference sequence). This CDR3 has 11 amino acids. V lost 4 bases, J lost 5 bases, and 8 bases lay in between. CDR3 loop: CAWTPGETQYF. DNA of the CDR3: TGTGCCTGGACCCCGGGGGAGACCCAGTACTTC.

The chain is built from TRBV28 and TRBJ1-5; TRBD1 matches 8 bases. The germline gives CDR1 MDHEN, CDR2 SYDVKM. The CDR3 is 14 amino acids. The ends lost 3 bases at V and 6 bases at J; junction bases unmatched: 4. Here the CDR3 DNA reads TGTGCCAGCAGTTTGGACAGGGCAGGTCAGCCCCAGCATTTT. Protein: CASSLDRAGQPQHF.